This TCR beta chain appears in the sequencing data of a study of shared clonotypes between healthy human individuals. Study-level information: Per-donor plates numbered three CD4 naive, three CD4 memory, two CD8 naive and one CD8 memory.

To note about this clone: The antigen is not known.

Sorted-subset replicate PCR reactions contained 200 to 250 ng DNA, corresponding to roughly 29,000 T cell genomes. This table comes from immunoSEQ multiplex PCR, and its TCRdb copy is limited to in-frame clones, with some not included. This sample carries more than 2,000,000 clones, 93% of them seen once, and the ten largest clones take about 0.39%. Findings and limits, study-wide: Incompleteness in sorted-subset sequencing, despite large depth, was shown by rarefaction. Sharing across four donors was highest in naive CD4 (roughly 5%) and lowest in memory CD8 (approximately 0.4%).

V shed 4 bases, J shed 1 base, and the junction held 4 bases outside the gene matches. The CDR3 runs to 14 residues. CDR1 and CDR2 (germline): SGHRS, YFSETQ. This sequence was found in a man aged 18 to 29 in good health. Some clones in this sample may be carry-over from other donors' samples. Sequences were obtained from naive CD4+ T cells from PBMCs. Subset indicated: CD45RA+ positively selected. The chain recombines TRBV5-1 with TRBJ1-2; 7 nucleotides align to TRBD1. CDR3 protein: CASSRDSLNYGYTF. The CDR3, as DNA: TGCGCCAGCAGCCGGGACAGCCTTAACTATGGCTACACCTTC.